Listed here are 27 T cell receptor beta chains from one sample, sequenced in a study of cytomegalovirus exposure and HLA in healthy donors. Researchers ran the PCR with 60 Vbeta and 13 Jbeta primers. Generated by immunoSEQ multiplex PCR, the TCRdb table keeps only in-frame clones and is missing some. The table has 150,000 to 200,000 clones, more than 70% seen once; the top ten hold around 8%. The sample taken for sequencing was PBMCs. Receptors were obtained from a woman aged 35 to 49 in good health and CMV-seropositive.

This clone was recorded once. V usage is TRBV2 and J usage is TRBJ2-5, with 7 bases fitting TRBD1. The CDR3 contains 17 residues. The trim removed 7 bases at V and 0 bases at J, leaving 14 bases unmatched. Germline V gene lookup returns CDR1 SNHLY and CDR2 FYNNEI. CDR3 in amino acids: CASTSGGFGGHQETQYF. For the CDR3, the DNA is TGTGCCAGCACCTCAGGGGGATTCGGAGGACACCAAGAGACCCAGTACTTC.

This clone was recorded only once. The CDR3 reads CASSFGSTNEKLFF. The CDR3 DNA follows: TGTGCCAGCAGCTTCGGGTCAACTAATGAAAAACTGTTTTTT. The chain combines TRBV4-2 with TRBJ1-4; D gene unclear. This CDR3 comprises 14 residues. The germline CDR1 and CDR2 sequences are LGHNA and YNFKEQ. Trimming took off 5 bases at V and 0 bases at J, with 7 bases between the two ends.

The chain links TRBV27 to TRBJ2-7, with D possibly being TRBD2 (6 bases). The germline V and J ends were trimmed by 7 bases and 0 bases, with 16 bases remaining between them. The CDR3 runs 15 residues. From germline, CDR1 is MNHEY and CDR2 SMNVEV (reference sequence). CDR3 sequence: CASISLASGSYEQYF. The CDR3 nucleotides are TGTGCCAGCATATCCCTAGCGTCAGGCTCCTACGAGCAGTACTTC.

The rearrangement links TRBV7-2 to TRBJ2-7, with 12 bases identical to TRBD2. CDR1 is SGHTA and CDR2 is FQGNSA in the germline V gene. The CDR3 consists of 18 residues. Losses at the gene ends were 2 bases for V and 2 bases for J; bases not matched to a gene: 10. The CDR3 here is CASSLRSLAGGPAYEQYF. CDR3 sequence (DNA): TGTGCCAGCAGCTTAAGGAGTCTAGCGGGAGGGCCGGCCTACGAGCAGTACTTC. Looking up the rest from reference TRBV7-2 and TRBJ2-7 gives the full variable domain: GAGVSQSPSNKVTEKGKDVELRCDPISGHTALYWYRQSLGQGLEFLIYFQGNSAPDKSGLPSDRFSAERTGGSVSTLTIQRTQQEDSAVYLCASSLRSLAGGPAYEQYFGPGTRLTVT.

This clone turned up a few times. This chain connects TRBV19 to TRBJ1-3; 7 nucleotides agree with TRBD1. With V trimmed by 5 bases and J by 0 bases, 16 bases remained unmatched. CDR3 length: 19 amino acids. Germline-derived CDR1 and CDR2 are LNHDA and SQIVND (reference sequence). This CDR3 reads CASSPNRGSEINSGNTIYF. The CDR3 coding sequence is TGTGCCAGTAGTCCTAACAGGGGCTCCGAAATCAACTCTGGAAACACCATATATTTT.

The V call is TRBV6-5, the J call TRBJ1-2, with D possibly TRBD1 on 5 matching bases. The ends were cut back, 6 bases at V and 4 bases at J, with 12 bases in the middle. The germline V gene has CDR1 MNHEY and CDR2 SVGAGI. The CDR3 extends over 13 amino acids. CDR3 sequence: CASSSNRFYGYTF. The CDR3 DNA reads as TGTGCCAGCAGCTCTAACAGGTTCTATGGCTACACCTTC.

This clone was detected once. CDR3 sequence: CSAHGTDEAFF. DNA of the CDR3: TGCAGTGCACATGGGACAGACGAAGCTTTCTTT. This chain joins TRBV20-1 and TRBJ1-1, with 7 positions matching TRBD1. Losses at the gene ends were 6 bases for V and 8 bases for J; bases not matched to a gene: 6. Per the germline V gene, CDR1 is DFQATT and CDR2 is SNEGSKA (reference sequence). This CDR3 is built from 11 residues.

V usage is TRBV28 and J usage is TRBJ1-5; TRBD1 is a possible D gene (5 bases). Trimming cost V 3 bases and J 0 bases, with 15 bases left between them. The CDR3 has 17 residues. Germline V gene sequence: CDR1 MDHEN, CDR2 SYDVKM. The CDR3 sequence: CASSFLRFRGSNQPQHF. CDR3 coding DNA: TGTGCCAGCAGTTTTTTGCGCTTTAGGGGTAGCAATCAGCCCCAGCATTTT.

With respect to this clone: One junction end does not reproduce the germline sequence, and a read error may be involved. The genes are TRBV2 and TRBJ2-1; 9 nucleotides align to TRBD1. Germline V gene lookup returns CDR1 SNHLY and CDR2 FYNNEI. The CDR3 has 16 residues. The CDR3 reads CASREARQGGYNEQFF. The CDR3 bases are TGTGCCAGCAGGGAAGCCCGACAGGGGGGATACAATGAGCAGTTCTTC. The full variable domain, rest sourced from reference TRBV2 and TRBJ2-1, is EPEVTQTPSHQVTQMGQEVILRCVPISNHLYFYWYRQILGQKVEFLVSFYNNEISEKSEIFDDQFSVERPDGSNFTLKIRSTKLEDSAMYFCASREARQGGYNEQFFGPGTRLTVL.

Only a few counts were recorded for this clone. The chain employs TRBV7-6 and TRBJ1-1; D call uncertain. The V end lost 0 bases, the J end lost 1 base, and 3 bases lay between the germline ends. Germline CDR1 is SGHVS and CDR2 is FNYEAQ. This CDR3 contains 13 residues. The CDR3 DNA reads TGTGCCAGCAGCTTAGCCCAGAACACTGAAGCTTTCTTT. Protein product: CASSLAQNTEAFF.

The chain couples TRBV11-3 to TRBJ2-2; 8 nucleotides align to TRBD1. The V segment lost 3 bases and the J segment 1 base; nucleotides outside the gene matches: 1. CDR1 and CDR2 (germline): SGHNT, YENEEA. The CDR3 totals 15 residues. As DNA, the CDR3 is TGTGCCAGCAGCTTTGGACAGGGGAACACCGGGGAGCTGTTTTTT. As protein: CASSFGQGNTGELFF.

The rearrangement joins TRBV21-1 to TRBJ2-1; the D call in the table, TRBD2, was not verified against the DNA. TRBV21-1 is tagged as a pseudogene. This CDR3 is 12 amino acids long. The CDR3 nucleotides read TGTGCCAGCACGACTAGCGTCTGTGAGCAGTTCTTC. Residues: CASTTSVCEQFF.

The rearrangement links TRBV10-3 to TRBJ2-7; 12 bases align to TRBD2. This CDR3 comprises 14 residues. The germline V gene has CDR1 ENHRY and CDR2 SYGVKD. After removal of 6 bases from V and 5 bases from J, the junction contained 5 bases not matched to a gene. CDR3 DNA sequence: TGTGCCATCAGCCGACTAGCGGGAGCCAACGAGCAGTACTTC. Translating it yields CAISRLAGANEQYF.

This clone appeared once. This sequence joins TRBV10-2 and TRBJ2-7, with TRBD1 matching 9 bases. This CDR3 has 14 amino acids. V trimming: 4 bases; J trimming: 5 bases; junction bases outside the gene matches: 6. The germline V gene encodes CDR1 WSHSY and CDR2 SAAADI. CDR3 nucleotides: TGCGCCAGCAGTGGCGGACAGGGGATAAACGAGCAGTACTTC. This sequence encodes CASSGGQGINEQYF.

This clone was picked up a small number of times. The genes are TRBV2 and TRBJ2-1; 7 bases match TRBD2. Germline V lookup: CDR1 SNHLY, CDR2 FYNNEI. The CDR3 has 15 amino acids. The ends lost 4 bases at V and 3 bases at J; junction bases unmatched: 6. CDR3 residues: CASSVLAESYNEQFF. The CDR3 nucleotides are TGTGCCAGCAGTGTGCTAGCGGAGAGCTACAATGAGCAGTTCTTC.

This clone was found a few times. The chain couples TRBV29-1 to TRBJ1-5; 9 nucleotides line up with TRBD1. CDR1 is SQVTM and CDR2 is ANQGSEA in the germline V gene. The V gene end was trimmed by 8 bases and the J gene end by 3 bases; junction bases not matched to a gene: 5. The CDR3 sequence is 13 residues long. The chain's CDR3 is CSTRTGANQPQHF. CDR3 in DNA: TGCAGCACTAGGACAGGGGCCAATCAGCCCCAGCATTTT.

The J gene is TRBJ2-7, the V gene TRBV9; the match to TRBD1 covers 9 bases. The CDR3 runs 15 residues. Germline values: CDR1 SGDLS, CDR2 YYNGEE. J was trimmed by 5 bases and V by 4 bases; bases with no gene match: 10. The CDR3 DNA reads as TGTGCCAGCAGCTTCACGGGACAGGGTTTCGACGAGCAGTACTTC. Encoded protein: CASSFTGQGFDEQYF.

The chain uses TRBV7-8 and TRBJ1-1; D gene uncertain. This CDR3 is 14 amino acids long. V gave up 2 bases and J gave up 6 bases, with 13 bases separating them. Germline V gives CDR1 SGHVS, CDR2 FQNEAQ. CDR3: CASSLSRAVPEAFF. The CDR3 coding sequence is TGTGCCAGCAGCTTATCTCGCGCCGTCCCTGAAGCTTTCTTT.

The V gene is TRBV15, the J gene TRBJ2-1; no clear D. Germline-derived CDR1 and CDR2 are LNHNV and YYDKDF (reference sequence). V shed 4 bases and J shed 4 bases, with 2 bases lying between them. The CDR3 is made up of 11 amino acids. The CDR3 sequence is CATSTYNEQFF. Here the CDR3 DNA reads TGTGCCACCAGCACGTACAATGAGCAGTTCTTC.

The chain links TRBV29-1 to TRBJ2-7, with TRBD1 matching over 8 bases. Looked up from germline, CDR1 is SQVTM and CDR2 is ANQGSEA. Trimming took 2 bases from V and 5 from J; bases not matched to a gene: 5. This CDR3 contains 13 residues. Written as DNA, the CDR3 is TGCAGCGTTGAACCAGGACAGGGCCACGAGCAGTACTTC. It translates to CSVEPGQGHEQYF.

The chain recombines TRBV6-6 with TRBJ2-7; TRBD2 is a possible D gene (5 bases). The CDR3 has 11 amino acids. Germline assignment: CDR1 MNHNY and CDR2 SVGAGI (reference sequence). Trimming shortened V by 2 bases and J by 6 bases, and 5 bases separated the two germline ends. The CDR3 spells CASSYRGEQYF. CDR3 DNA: TGTGCCAGCAGTTACCGGGGCGAGCAGTACTTC.

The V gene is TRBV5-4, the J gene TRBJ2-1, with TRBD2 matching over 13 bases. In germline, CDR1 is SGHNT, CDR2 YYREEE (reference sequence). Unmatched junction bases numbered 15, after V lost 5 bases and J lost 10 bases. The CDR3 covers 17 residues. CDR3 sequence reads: CASRGLAGVLYQTEQFF. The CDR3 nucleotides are TGTGCCAGCAGAGGACTAGCGGGAGTCCTCTATCAAACCGAGCAGTTCTTC.

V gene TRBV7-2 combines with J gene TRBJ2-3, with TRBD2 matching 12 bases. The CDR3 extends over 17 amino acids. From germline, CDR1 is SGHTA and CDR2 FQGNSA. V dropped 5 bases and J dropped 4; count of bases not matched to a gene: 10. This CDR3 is CASSHGLAGKEADTQYF. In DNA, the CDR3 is TGTGCCAGCAGCCATGGACTAGCGGGAAAAGAAGCAGATACGCAGTATTTT.

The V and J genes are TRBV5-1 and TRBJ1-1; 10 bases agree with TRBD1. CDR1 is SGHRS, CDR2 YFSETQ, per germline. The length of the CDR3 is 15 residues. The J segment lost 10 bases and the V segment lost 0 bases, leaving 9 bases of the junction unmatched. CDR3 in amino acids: CASSLGGQGTGAAFF. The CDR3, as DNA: TGCGCCAGCAGCTTGGGTGGACAAGGGACAGGGGCAGCTTTCTTT.

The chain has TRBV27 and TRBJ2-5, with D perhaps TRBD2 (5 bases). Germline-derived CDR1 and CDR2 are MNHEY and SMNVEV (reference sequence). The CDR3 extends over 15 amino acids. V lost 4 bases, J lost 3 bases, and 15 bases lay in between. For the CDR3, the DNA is TGTGCCAGCAGTTCCCCGGAGCTCGGGGAAGAGACCCAGTACTTC. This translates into CASSSPELGEETQYF.

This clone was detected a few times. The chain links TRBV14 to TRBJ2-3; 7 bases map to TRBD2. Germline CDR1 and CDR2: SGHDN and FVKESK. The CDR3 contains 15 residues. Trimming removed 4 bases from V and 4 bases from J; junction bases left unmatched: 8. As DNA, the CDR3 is TGTGCCAGCAGCCTTGCCCACCTAGCGGCAGATACGCAGTATTTT. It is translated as CASSLAHLAADTQYF. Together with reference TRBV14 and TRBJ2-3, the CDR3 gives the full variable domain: EAGVTQFPSHSVIEKGQTVTLRCDPISGHDNLYWYRRVMGKEIKFLLHFVKESKQDESGMPNNRFLAERTGGTYSTLKVQPAELEDSGVYFCASSLAHLAADTQYFGPGTRLTVL.

The CDR3 region is CASQGGGEQYF. As DNA, the CDR3 is TGTGCCAGCCAAGGAGGAGGGGAGCAGTACTTC. This chain joins TRBV6-5 and TRBJ2-7, with D possibly TRBD2 on 6 matching bases. The CDR3 runs 11 residues. Germline V CDR1 and CDR2: MNHEY, SVGAGI. Trimming took 8 bases from V and 7 from J, leaving 12 bases between them.